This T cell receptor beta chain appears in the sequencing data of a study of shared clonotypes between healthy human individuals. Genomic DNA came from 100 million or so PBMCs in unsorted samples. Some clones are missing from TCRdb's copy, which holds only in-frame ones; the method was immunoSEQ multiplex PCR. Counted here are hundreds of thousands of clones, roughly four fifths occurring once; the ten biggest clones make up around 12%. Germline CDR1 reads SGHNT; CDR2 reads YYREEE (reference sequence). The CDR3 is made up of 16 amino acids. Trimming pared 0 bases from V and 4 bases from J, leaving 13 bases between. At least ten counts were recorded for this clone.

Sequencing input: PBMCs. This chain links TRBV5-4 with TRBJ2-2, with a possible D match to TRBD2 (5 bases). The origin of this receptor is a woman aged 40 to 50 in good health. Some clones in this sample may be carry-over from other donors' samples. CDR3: CASSLDARRSTGELFF. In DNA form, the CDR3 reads TGTGCCAGCAGCTTGGACGCTAGGAGGAGCACCGGGGAGCTGTTTTTT.